Reported below is one T cell receptor beta chain. Its antigen is still unknown. TCRdb itself ran the 5' RACE reads through MiXCR, one entry per CDR3 protein. The sample has roughly 670,000 distinct CDR3 sequences; over 15% are singletons. The data originate from a study of CD8 T cells in ankylosing spondylitis. Study-level findings and limits: Ankylosing spondylitis blood seemed to carry a telltale TCR beta motif made of fewer than 10 highly homologous variants.

V lost 5 bases, J lost 7 bases, and 7 bases stayed unmatched. The CDR3 spans 14 residues. Germline CDR1 is SEHNR and CDR2 is FQNEAQ (reference sequence). Material: blood, either unsorted or a sorted T cell fraction (not recorded which). The rearrangement uses TRBV7-9 and TRBJ2-2, with TRBD2 matching 7 bases. This TCR was sampled from a male donor with ankylosing spondylitis. CDR3 region: CASSPELAVGELFF. CDR3 coding DNA: TGTGCCAGCAGCCCCGAGCTAGCGGTCGGGGAGCTGTTTTTT.